This T cell receptor beta chain appears in the sequencing data of a study of PD-1 blockade in classical Hodgkin lymphoma. Overall study: Nivolumab 3 mg/kg was given intravenously every 2 weeks. Overall study results and limits: Those achieving complete response showed baseline diversity like newly diagnosed patients. By C4D1, CD4+ diversity increased significantly, especially in complete responders.

The count of this clone is one. Antigen specificity is unknown. CDR3 length: 13 amino acids. From germline, CDR1 is SGHTA and CDR2 FQGNSA. Between the trimmed V and J ends, which lost 5 bases and 6 bases, there was a span of 14 bases. Using immunoSEQ multiplex PCR, the repertoire was profiled, and TCRdb retains in-frame clones only, with some absent. The profile shows around 20,000 clones, around 75% of them singletons. There was relapse after autologous stem cell transplantation in every patient, and there was variation in brentuximab vedotin exposure. Patients had relapsed/refractory classical Hodgkin lymphoma with complete response, partial response or progressive disease as best response.

This sequence was found in a human donor with classical Hodgkin lymphoma. Sequenced material: peripheral blood mononuclear cells (PBMCs), taken at baseline. The genes are TRBV7-2 and TRBJ2-7; D is possibly TRBD2 (5 bases). CDR3 sequence: CASSNLRAGEQYF. Here the CDR3 DNA reads TGTGCCAGCAGCAACTTGAGGGCAGGCGAGCAGTACTTC.